These 7 T cell receptor beta chains were sequenced from one sample in a study of blood T cell repertoires in COVID-19. Method: immunoSEQ multiplex PCR; TCRdb's copy keeps in-frame clones and lacks some. The sample has over 120,000 clones; roughly 80% are singletons. Sequenced material: peripheral blood. The origin of the receptors is a man between 65 and 85 years old who had recovered from COVID-19.

The V gene is TRBV18, the J gene TRBJ1-5; the match to TRBD1 covers 8 bases. There are 16 residues in the CDR3. The ends lost 1 base at V and 2 bases at J; junction bases unmatched: 4. Germline V gives CDR1 KGHSH, CDR2 LQKENI. CDR3 DNA sequence: TGTGCCAGCTCACCACGTGGACAGGGTGGCAATCAGCCCCAGCATTTT. It is translated as CASSPRGQGGNQPQHF.

The chain recombines TRBV11-2 with TRBJ2-7, with D unresolved. The germline CDR1 and CDR2 sequences are SGHAT and FQNNGV. The CDR3 is made up of 13 amino acids. V lost 1 base, J lost 6 bases, and 10 bases lay in between. This CDR3 is CASSLGGGFEQYF. DNA for the CDR3: TGTGCCAGCAGCTTAGGAGGTGGTTTCGAGCAGTACTTC.

V and J are TRBV18 and TRBJ2-7, with TRBD2 matching 9 bases. The CDR3 consists of 14 residues. Germline CDR1 KGHSH, CDR2 LQKENI. The trim removed 3 bases at V and 6 bases at J, leaving 6 bases unmatched. CDR3 nucleotide sequence: TGTGCCAGCTCACCGACTCCTAGCGGGGTCGAGCAGTACTTC. Amino acid sequence: CASSPTPSGVEQYF.

This chain connects TRBV6-2 or TRBV6-3 to TRBJ1-5; D unresolved. Germline-derived CDR1 and CDR2 are MNHEY and SVGEGT. With 2 bases removed from V and 1 base from J, the gap between germline ends came to 9 bases. The CDR3 is made up of 15 amino acids. The CDR3 spells CASSYAVASNQPQHF. CDR3 nucleotide sequence: TGTGCCAGCAGTTACGCGGTAGCGAGCAATCAGCCCCAGCATTTT.

V and J are TRBV30 and TRBJ2-7; 8 bases map to TRBD2. V was pared by 0 bases and J by 2 bases, with 3 bases of the junction left unmatched. CDR1 GTSNPN and CDR2 SVGIG come from the germline V gene (reference sequence). The CDR3 is 14 amino acids. CDR3 loop: CAWSVNGRAYEQYF. DNA of the CDR3: TGTGCCTGGAGTGTAAACGGGAGGGCCTACGAGCAGTACTTC.

This sequence joins TRBV30 and TRBJ2-2, with D possibly being TRBD2 (5 bases). This CDR3 has 13 amino acids. V dropped 0 bases and J dropped 4 bases, with 6 bases sitting between them. In germline, CDR1 is GTSNPN, CDR2 SVGIG (reference sequence). CDR3 nucleotides: TGTGCCTGGAGTGTACGGGGCACCGGGGAGCTGTTTTTT. The encoded protein is CAWSVRGTGELFF.

This clone was counted at least ten times. This chain connects TRBV13 to TRBJ1-3, with unresolved D. CDR3 length: 14 amino acids. CDR1 is PRHDT and CDR2 is FYEKMQ in the germline V gene (reference sequence). The V end was cut by 5 bases, the J end by 2 bases, with 10 bases between. The CDR3 DNA reads TGTGCCAGCAGCCCATATGAGACTGGAAACACCATATATTTT. It codes for CASSPYETGNTIYF.